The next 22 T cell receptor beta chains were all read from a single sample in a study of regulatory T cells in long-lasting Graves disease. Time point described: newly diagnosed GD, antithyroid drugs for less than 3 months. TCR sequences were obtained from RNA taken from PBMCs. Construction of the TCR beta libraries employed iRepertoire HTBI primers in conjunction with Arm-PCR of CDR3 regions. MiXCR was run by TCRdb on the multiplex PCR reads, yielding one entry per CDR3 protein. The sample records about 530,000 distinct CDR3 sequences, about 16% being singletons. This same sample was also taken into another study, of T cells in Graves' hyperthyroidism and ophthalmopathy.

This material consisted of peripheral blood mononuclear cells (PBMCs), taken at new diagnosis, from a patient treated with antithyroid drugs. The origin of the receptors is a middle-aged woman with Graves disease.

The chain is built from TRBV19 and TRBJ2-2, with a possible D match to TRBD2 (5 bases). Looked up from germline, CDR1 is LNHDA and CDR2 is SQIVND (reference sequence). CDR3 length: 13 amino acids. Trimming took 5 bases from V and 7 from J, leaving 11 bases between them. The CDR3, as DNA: TGTGCCAGTAGTCCCGTTGAGGGCGGGGAGCTGTTTTTT. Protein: CASSPVEGGELFF.

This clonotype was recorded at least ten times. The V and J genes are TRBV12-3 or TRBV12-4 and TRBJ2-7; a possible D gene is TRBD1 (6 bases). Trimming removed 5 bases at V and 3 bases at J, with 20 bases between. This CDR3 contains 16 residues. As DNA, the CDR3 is TGTGCCAGCAGTCGTCTCCCAGGGGACGCCCGCTACGAGCAGTACTTC. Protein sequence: CASSRLPGDARYEQYF.

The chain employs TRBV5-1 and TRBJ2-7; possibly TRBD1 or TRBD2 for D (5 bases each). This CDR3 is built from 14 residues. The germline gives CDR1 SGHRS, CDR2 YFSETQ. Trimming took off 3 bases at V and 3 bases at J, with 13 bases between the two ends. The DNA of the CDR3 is TGCGCCAGCAGCTCGACGGGACCAAACTACGAGCAGTACTTC. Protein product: CASSSTGPNYEQYF.

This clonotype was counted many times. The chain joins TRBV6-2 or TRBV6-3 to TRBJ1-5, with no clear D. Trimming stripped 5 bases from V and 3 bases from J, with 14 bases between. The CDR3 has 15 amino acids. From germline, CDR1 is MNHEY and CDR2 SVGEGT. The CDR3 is CASSELAGNNQPQHF. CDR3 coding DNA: TGTGCCAGCAGTGAGCTCGCCGGGAACAATCAGCCCCAGCATTTT.

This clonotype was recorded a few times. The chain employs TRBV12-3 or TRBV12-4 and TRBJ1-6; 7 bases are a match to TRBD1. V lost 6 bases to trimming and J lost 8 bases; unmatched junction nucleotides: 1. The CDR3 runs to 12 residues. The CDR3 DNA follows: TGTGCCAGCAGGGACAGGTATTCACCCCTCCACTTT. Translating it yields CASRDRYSPLHF.

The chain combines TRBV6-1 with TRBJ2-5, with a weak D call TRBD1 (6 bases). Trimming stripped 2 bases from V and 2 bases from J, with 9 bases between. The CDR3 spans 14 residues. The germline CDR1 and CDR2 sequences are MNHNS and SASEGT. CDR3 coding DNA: TGTGCCAGCAGTGAATGGCAGGGGCAAGAGACCCAGTACTTC. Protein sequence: CASSEWQGQETQYF.

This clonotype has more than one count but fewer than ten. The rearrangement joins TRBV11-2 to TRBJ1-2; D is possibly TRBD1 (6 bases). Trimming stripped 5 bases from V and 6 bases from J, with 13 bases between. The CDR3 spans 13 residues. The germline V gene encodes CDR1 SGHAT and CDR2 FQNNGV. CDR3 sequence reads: CASSHSGTNGYTF. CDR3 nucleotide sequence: TGTGCCAGCAGCCATTCCGGGACAAATGGCTACACCTTC.

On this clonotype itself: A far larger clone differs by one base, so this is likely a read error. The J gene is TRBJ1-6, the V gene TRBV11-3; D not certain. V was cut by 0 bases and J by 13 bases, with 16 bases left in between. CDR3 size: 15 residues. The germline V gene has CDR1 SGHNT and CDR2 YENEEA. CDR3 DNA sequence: TGTGCCAGCAGCTTAGATTTCGCGGCCTATGGGCCCCTCCACTTT. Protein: CASSLDFAAYGPLHF.

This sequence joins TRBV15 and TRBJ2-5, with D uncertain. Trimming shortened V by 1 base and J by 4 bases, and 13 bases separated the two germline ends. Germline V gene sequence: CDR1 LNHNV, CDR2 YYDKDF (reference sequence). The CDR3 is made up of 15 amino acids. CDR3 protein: CATSRGPSEGETQYF. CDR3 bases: TGTGCCACCAGCAGAGGACCCTCAGAAGGAGAGACCCAGTACTTC.

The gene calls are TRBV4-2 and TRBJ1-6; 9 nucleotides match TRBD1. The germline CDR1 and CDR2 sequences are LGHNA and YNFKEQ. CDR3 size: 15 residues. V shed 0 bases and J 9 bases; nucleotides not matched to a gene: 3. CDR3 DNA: TGTGCCAGCAGCCAAGAAGGGACAGGGACTTCACCCCTCCACTTT. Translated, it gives CASSQEGTGTSPLHF.

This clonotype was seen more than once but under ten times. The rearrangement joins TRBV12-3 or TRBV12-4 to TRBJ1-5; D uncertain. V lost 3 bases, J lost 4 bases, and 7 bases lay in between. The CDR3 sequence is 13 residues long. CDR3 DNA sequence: TGTGCCAGCAGTTTGATAGAGAATCAGCCCCAGCATTTT. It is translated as CASSLIENQPQHF.

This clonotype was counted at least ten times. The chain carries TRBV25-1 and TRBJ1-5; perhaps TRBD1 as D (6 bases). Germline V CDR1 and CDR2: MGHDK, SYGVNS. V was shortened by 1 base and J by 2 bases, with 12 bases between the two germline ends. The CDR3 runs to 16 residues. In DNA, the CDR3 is TGTGCCAGCAGTGAATCCGGGGGCGGCGGCAATCAGCCCCAGCATTTT. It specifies CASSESGGGGNQPQHF. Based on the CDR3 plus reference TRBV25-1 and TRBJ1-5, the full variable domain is EADIYQTPRYLVIGTGKKITLECSQTMGHDKMYWYQQDPGMELHLIHYSYGVNSTEKGDLSSESTVSRIRTEHFPLTLESARPSHTSQYLCASSESGGGGNQPQHFGDGTRLSIL.

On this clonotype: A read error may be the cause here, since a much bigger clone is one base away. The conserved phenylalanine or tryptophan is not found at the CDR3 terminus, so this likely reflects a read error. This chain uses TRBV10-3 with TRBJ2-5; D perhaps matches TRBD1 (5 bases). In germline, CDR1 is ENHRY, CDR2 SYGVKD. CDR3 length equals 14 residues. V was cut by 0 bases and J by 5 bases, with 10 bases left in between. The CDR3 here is CAISESAGWETQYL. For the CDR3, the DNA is TGTGCCATCAGTGAGTCGGCAGGGTGGGAGACCCAGTACCTC.

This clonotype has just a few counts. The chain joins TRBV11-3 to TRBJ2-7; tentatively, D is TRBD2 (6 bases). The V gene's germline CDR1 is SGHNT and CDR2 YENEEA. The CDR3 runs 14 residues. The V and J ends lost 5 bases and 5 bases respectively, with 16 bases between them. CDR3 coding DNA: TGTGCCAGCAGCCCCCTGGGGGGTCGCAACGAGCAGTACTTC. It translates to CASSPLGGRNEQYF.

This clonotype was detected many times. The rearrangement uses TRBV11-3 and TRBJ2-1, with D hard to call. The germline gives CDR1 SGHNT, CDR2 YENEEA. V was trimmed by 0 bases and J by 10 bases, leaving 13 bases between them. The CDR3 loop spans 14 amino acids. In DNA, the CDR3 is TGTGCCAGCAGCTTAGAGTCTTCCCTAAGGGAGCAGTTCTTC. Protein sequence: CASSLESSLREQFF.

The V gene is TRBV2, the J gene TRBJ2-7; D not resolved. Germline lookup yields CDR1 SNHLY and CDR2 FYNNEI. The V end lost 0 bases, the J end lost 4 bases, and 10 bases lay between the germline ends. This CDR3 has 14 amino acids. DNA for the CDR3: TGTGCCAGCAGTGAAGCGCTTCCCCTTTACGAGCAGTACTTC. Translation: CASSEALPLYEQYF.

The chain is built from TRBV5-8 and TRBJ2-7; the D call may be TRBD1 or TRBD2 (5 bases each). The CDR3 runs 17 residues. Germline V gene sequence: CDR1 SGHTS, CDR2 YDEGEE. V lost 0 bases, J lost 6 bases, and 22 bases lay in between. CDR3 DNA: TGTGCCAGCAGCTTGGAAGACAGCCTCATGAGGGGTAGCGAGCAGTACTTC. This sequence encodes CASSLEDSLMRGSEQYF.

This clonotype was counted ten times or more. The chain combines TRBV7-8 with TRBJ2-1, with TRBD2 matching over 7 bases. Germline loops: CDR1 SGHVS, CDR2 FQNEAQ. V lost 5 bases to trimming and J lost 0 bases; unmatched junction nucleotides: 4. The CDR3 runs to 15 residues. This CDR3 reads CASSPGGSSYNEQFF. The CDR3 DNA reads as TGTGCCAGCAGCCCGGGGGGTAGCTCCTACAATGAGCAGTTCTTC.

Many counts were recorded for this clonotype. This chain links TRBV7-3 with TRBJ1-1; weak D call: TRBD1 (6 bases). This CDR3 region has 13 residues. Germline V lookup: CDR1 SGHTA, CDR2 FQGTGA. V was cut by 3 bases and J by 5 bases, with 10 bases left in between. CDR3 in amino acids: CASSLKQGTEAFF. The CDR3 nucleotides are TGTGCCAGCAGCTTGAAGCAGGGGACTGAAGCTTTCTTT. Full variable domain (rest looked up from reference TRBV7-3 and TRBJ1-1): GAGVSQTPSNKVTEKGKYVELRCDPISGHTALYWYRQSLGQGPEFLIYFQGTGAADDSGLPNDRFFAVRPEGSVSTLKIQRTERGDSAVYLCASSLKQGTEAFFGQGTRLTVV.

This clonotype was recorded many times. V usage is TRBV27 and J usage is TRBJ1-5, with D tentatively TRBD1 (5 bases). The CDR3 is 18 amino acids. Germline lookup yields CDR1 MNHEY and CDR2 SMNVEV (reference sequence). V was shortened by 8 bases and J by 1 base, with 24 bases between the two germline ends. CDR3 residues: CASWVLVLSRESNQPQHF. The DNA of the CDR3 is TGTGCCAGCTGGGTTTTGGTGCTCAGCAGGGAGAGCAATCAGCCCCAGCATTTT.

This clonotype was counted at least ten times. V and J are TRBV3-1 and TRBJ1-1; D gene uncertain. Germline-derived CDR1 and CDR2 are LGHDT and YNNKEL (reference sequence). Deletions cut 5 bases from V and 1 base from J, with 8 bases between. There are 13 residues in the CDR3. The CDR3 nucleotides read TGTGCCAGCAGCATGACCCAGAACACTGAAGCTTTCTTT. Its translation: CASSMTQNTEAFF. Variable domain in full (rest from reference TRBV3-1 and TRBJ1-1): DTAVSQTPKYLVTQMGNDKSIKCEQNLGHDTMYWYKQDSKKFLKIMFSYNNKELIINETVPNRFSPKSPDKAHLNLHINSLELGDSAVYFCASSMTQNTEAFFGQGTRLTVV.

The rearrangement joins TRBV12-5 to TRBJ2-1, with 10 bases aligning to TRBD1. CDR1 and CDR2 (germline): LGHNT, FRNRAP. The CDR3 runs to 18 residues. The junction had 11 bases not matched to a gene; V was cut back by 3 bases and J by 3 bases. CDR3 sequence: CASGFPGQGYYVYNEQFF. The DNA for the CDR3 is TGTGCTAGTGGTTTTCCGGGACAGGGGTATTATGTCTACAATGAGCAGTTCTTC.